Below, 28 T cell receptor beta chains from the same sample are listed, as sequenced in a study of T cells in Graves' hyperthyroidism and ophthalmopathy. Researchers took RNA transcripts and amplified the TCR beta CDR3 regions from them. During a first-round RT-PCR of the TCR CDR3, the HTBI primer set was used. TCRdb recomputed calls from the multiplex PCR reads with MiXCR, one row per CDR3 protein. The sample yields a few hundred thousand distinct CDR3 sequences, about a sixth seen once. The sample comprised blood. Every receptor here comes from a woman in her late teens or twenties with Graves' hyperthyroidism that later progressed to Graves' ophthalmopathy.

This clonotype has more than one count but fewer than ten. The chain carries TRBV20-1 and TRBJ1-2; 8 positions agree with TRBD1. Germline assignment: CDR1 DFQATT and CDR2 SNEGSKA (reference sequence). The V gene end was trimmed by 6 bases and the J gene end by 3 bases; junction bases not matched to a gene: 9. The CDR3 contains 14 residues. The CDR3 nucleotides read TGCAGTGCCCCGATGACAGGGGTTGACTATGGCTACACCTTC. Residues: CSAPMTGVDYGYTF.

The CDR3 is CASSLGRVGAQETQYF. In nucleotides, the CDR3 is TGCGCCAGCAGCTTGGGGCGGGTCGGGGCTCAAGAGACCCAGTACTTC. J is TRBJ2-5 and V is TRBV5-1; D might be TRBD1 or TRBD2, each matching 5 bases. The V and J ends lost 0 bases and 2 bases respectively, with 14 bases between them. The CDR3 contains 16 residues. Germline V gene sequence: CDR1 SGHRS, CDR2 YFSETQ.

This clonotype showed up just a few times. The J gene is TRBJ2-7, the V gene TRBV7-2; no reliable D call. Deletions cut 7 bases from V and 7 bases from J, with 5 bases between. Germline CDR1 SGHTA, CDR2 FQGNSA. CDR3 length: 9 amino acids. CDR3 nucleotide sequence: TGTGCCAGCAAGGTGGAGCAGTACTTC. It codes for CASKVEQYF.

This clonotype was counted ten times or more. The CDR3: CASTPGLAGADTQYF. In DNA, the CDR3 is TGTGCCAGCACGCCAGGACTAGCGGGAGCAGATACGCAGTATTTT. The chain carries TRBV12-3 or TRBV12-4 and TRBJ2-3, with 13 bases identical to TRBD2. Trimming took 7 bases from V and 4 from J; bases not matched to a gene: 5. The CDR3 is 15 amino acids.

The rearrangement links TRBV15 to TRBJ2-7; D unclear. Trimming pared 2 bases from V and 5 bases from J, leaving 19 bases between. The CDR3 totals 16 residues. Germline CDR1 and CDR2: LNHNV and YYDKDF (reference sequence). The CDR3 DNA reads TGTGCCACCAGCAGATCCCTTGACTCTGTCGCGAACGAGCAGTACTTC. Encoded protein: CATSRSLDSVANEQYF. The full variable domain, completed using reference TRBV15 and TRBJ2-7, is DAMVIQNPRYQVTQFGKPVTLSCSQTLNHNVMYWYQQKSSQAPKLLFHYYDKDFNNEADTPDNFQSRRPNTSFCFLDIRSPGLGDTAMYLCATSRSLDSVANEQYFGPGTRLTVT.

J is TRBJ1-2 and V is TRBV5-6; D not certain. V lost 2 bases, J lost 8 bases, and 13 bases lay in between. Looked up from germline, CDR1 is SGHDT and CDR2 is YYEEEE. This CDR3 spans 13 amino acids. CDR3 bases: TGTGCCAGCAGCTTTCAGAGGGCCGGCGGCTACACCTTC. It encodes CASSFQRAGGYTF.

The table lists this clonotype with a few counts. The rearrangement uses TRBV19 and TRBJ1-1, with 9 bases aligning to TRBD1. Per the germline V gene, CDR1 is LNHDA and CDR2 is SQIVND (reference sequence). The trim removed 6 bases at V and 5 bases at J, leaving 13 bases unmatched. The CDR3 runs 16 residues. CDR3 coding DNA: TGTGCCAGTAGGATACAGGGGGCTGGGGTTCGAACTGAAGCTTTCTTT. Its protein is CASRIQGAGVRTEAFF.

CDR3 in amino acids: CASSPGSSGTYNEQFF. DNA for the CDR3: TGTGCCAGCAGTCCAGGGTCTAGCGGCACCTACAATGAGCAGTTCTTC. The gene calls are TRBV12-3 or TRBV12-4 and TRBJ2-1, with TRBD2 matching over 7 bases. The length of the CDR3 is 16 residues. Germline trimming cut 5 bases from V and 2 bases from J; bases unmatched to any gene: 9.

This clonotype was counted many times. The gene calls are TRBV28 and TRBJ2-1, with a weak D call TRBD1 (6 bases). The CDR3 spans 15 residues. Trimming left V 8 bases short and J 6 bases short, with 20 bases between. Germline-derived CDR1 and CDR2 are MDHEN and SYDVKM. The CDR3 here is CASGKGDLRPNEQFF. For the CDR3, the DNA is TGTGCCAGCGGGAAGGGGGACCTCAGGCCCAATGAGCAGTTCTTC.

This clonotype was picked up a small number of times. CDR3 amino acids: CASSEGTSGGDRETQYF. In nucleotides, the CDR3 is TGTGCCAGCAGTGAAGGCACTAGCGGGGGGGATAGAGAGACCCAGTACTTC. J is TRBJ2-5 and V is TRBV6-1, with TRBD2 matching 13 bases. The CDR3 is made up of 17 amino acids. The V gene end was trimmed by 1 base and the J gene end by 4 bases; junction bases not matched to a gene: 6. Germline CDR1 and CDR2: MNHNS and SASEGT.

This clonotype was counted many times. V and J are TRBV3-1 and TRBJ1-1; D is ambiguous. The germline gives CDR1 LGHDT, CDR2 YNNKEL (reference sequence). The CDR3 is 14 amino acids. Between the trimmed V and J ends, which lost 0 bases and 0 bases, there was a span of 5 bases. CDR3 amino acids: CASSQEGMNTEAFF. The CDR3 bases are TGTGCCAGCAGCCAAGAAGGAATGAACACTGAAGCTTTCTTT.

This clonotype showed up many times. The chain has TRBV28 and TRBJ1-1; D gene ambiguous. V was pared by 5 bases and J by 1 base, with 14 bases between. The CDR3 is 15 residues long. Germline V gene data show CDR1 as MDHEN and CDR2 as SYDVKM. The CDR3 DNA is TGTGCCAGCAGTGGCTTCGGGTCCTGGAACACTGAAGCTTTCTTT. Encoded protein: CASSGFGSWNTEAFF. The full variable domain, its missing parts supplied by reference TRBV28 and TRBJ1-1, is DVKVTQSSRYLVKRTGEKVFLECVQDMDHENMFWYRQDPGLGLRLIYFSYDVKMKEKGDIPEGYSVSREKKERFSLILESASTNQTSMYLCASSGFGSWNTEAFFGQGTRLTVV.

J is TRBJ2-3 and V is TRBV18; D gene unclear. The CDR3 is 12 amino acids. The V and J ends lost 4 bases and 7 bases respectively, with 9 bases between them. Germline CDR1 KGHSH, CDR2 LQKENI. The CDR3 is CASSLERNTQYF. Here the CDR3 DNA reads TGTGCCAGCTCACTAGAAAGAAATACGCAGTATTTT.

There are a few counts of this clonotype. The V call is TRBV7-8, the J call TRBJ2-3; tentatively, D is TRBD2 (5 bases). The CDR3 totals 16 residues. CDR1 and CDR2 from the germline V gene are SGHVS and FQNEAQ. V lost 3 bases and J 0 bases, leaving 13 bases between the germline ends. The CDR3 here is CASSFLTEGSTDTQYF. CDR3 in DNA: TGTGCCAGCAGCTTCCTTACAGAGGGTAGCACAGATACGCAGTATTTT. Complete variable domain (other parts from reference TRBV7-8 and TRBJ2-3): GAGVSQSPRYKVAKRGQDVALRCDPISGHVSLFWYQQALGQGPEFLTYFQNEAQLDKSGLPSDRFFAERPEGSVSTLKIQRTQQEDSAVYLCASSFLTEGSTDTQYFGPGTRLTVL.

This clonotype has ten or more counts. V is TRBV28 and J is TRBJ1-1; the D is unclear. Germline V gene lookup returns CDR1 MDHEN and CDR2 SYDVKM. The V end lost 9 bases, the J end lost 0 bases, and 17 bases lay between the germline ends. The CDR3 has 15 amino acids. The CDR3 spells CASSGILLMNTEAFF. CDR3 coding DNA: TGTGCCAGTTCCGGGATTCTCCTTATGAACACTGAAGCTTTCTTT.

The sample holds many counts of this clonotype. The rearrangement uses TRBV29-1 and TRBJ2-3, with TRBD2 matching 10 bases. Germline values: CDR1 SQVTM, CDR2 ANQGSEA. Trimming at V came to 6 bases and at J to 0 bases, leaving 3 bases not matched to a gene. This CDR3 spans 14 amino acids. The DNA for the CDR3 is TGCAGCGTGACTAGCGGGCCTAGCACAGATACGCAGTATTTT. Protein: CSVTSGPSTDTQYF.

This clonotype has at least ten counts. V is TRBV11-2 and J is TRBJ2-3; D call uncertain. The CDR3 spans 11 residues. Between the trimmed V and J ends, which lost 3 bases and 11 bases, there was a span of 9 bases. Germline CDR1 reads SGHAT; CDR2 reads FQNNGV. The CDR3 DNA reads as TGTGCCAGCAGCTTGTCTCGTGAGCAGTATTTT. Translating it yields CASSLSREQYF.

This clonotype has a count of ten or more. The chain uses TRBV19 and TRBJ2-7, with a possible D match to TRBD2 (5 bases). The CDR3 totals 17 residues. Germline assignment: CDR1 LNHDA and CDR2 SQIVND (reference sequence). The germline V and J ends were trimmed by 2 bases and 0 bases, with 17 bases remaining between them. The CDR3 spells CASSIRPWRGSSYEQYF. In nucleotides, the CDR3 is TGTGCCAGTAGTATACGGCCCTGGCGTGGGAGCTCCTACGAGCAGTACTTC.

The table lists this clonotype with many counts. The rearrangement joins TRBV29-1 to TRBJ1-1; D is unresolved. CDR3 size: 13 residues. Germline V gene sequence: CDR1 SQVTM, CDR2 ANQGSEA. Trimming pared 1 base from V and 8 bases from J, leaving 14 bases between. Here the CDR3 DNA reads TGCAGCGTTGAAGGTTCCAGTGGGTACGAAGCTTTCTTT. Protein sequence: CSVEGSSGYEAFF.

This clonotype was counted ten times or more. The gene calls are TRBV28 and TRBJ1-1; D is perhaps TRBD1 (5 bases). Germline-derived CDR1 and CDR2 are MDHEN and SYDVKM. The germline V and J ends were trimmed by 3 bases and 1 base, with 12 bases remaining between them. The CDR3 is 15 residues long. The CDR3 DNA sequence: TGTGCCAGCAGTTTCGTCGGGAGGGGGAACACTGAAGCTTTCTTT. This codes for CASSFVGRGNTEAFF.

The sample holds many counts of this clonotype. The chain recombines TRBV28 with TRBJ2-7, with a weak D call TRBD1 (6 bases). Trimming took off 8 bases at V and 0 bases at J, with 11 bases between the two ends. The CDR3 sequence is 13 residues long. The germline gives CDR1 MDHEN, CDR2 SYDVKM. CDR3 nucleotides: TGTGCCAGCTCTGACAGGCTCTCCTACGAGCAGTACTTC. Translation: CASSDRLSYEQYF.

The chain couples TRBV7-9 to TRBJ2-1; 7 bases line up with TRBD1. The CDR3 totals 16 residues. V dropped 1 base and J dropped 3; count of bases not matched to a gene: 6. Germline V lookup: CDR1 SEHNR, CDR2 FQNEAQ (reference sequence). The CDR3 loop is CASSLGARGLYNEQFF. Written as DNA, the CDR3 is TGTGCCAGCAGCTTAGGTGCGAGGGGGCTCTACAATGAGCAGTTCTTC.

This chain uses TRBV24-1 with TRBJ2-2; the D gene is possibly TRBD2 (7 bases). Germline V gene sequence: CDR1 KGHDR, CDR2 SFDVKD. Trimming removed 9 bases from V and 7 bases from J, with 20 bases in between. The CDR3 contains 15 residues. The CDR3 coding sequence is TGTGCCACCGGGGGGGGGCGCACGGGACTCGGGGAGCTGTTTTTT. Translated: CATGGGRTGLGELFF.

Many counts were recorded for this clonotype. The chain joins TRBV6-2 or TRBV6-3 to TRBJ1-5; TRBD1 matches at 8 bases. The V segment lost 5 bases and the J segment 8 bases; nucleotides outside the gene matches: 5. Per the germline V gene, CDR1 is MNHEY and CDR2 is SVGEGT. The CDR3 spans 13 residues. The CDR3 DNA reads TGTGCCAGCAGTCGACAGGGGTTTGAGCCCCAGCATTTT. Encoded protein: CASSRQGFEPQHF.

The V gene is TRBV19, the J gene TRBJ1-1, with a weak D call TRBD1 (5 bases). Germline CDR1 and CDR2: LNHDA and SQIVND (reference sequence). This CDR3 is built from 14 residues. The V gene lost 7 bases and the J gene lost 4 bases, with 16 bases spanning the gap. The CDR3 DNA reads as TGTGCCAGTACCTTAATGCGGGGGGGCACTGAAGCTTTCTTT. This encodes CASTLMRGGTEAFF.

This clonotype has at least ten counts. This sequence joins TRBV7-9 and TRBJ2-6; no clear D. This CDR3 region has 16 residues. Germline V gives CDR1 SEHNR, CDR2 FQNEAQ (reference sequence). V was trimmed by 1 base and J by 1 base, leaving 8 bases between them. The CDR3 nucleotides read TGTGCCAGCAGCTTAGGGGCCTTGTCTGGGGCCAACGTCCTGACTTTC. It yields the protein CASSLGALSGANVLTF.

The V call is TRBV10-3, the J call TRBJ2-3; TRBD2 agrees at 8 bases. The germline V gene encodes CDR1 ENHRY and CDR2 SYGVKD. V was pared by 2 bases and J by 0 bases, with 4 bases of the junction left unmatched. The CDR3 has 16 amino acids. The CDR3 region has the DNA TGTGCCATCAGTGAGCGGGCTAGCGGGAGCACAGATACGCAGTATTTT. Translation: CAISERASGSTDTQYF.

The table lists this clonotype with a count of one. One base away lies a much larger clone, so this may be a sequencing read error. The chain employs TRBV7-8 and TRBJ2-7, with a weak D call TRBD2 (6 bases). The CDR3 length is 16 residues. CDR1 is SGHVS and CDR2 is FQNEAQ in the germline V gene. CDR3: CASSSHSGSFSYGQYF. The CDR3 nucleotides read TGTGCCAGCAGCTCACATAGCGGCTCCTTCTCCTACGGGCAGTACTTC.